Following are 29 T cell receptor beta chains from one sample sequenced in a study of blood T cell repertoires in COVID-19. Libraries were prepared by immunoSEQ multiplex PCR; TCRdb keeps only in-frame clonotypes and omits some of them. Of some 41,000 clones detected, around 80% appear once; the ten largest clones hold 39%. Sequencing was done on a sample of peripheral blood. The receptors stem from a man aged 40-50 years with active or convalescent COVID-19.

The chain couples TRBV19 to TRBJ2-2, with a weak D call TRBD2 (5 bases). The germline V gene encodes CDR1 LNHDA and CDR2 SQIVND (reference sequence). The CDR3 runs to 17 residues. Trimming stripped 4 bases from V and 0 bases from J, with 15 bases between. The CDR3 bases are TGTGCCAGTAGTAGAAGCAAGGGAGCCCCGAACACCGGGGAGCTGTTTTTT. It codes for CASSRSKGAPNTGELFF.

This clone was seen more than once but under ten times. The rearrangement uses TRBV27 and TRBJ1-1, with a weak D call TRBD1 (6 bases). V lost 3 bases and J lost 4, with 9 bases in between. This CDR3 comprises 13 residues. Germline V gene sequence: CDR1 MNHEY, CDR2 SMNVEV (reference sequence). This CDR3 reads CASSFLQGTEAFF. The CDR3 nucleotides read TGTGCCAGCAGTTTCCTACAGGGCACTGAAGCTTTCTTT.

This clone has just a few counts. The chain joins TRBV5-1 to TRBJ1-1; D is unclear. The CDR3 covers 12 residues. V was trimmed by 0 bases and J by 9 bases, leaving 9 bases between them. Germline-derived CDR1 and CDR2 are SGHRS and YFSETQ. CDR3 sequence reads: CASSLGRDQAFF. The DNA for the CDR3 is TGCGCCAGCAGCTTGGGGCGGGATCAAGCTTTCTTT.

This clone was seen once. The chain carries TRBV7-2 and TRBJ2-1, with D unclear. CDR3 length: 14 amino acids. CDR1 is SGHTA and CDR2 is FQGNSA in the germline V gene. The ends were cut back, 0 bases at V and 12 bases at J, with 15 bases in the middle. CDR3 in amino acids: CASSLAAGGSGQFF. The CDR3 DNA reads as TGTGCCAGCAGCTTAGCTGCCGGTGGATCGGGGCAGTTCTTC.

J is TRBJ1-2 and V is TRBV15; D remains unclear. Trimming left V 1 base short and J 6 bases short, with 9 bases between. The CDR3 is 13 residues long. CDR1 is LNHNV, CDR2 YYDKDF, per germline (reference sequence). This CDR3 is CATSRGGYDGYTF. DNA for the CDR3: TGTGCCACCAGCAGAGGAGGGTACGATGGCTACACCTTC.

CDR3 nucleotides: TGTGCCAGCAGCTTGAAGACTAGCGGATTGGCCTACAATGAGCAGTTCTTC. It is translated as CASSLKTSGLAYNEQFF. This chain connects TRBV5-4 to TRBJ2-1, with TRBD2 identical over 9 bases. This CDR3 comprises 17 residues. After removal of 1 base from V and 2 bases from J, the junction contained 7 bases not matched to a gene. Germline V CDR1 and CDR2: SGHNT, YYREEE (reference sequence).

This rearrangement joins TRBV14 to TRBJ2-7, with TRBD2 matching over 11 bases. V dropped 1 base and J dropped 5; count of bases not matched to a gene: 7. In germline, CDR1 is SGHDN, CDR2 FVKESK. This CDR3 is built from 16 residues. In DNA form, the CDR3 reads TGTGCCAGCAGCCAAGGATGGGCTAGCGGGAGGCACGAGCAGTACTTC. It translates to CASSQGWASGRHEQYF. Looking up the rest from reference TRBV14 and TRBJ2-7 gives the full variable domain: EAGVTQFPSHSVIEKGQTVTLRCDPISGHDNLYWYRRVMGKEIKFLLHFVKESKQDESGMPNNRFLAERTGGTYSTLKVQPAELEDSGVYFCASSQGWASGRHEQYFGPGTRLTVT.

This clone came up many times. V is TRBV15 and J is TRBJ1-6; D is undetermined. The CDR3 consists of 12 residues. The germline CDR1 and CDR2 sequences are LNHNV and YYDKDF (reference sequence). Trimming shortened V by 4 bases and J by 15 bases, and 13 bases separated the two germline ends. Here the CDR3 reads CATSKQHQGLHF. CDR3 nucleotides: TGTGCCACCAGCAAACAGCATCAAGGCCTCCACTTT. Using reference TRBV15 and TRBJ1-6 for the parts outside the CDR3, the full variable domain is DAMVIQNPRYQVTQFGKPVTLSCSQTLNHNVMYWYQQKSSQAPKLLFHYYDKDFNNEADTPDNFQSRRPNTSFCFLDIRSPGLGDTAMYLCATSKQHQGLHFGNGTRLTVT.

This chain uses TRBV5-5 with TRBJ2-3; 7 bases are shared with TRBD2. CDR3 size: 14 residues. V dropped 1 base and J dropped 3; count of bases not matched to a gene: 2. Germline CDR1 is SGHKS and CDR2 is YYEKEE (reference sequence). CDR3 bases: TGTGCCAGCAGCTTGTGGCGGGGGACAGATACGCAGTATTTT. Protein: CASSLWRGTDTQYF.

The V and J genes are TRBV6-5 and TRBJ2-7; D gene uncertain. The germline V gene encodes CDR1 MNHEY and CDR2 SVGAGI. With 7 bases removed from V and 0 bases from J, the gap between germline ends came to 10 bases. The CDR3 length is 13 residues. CDR3 sequence (DNA): TGTGCCAGCAATTTCCCGGGCTCCTACGAGCAGTACTTC. Amino acid sequence: CASNFPGSYEQYF.

The chain couples TRBV21-1 to TRBJ2-7; TRBD2 is the table's D call, not checked against the DNA. TRBV21-1 is labeled a pseudogene. This CDR3 comprises 16 residues. CDR3 in amino acids: CASSKTSREAGYEQYF. CDR3 nucleotides: TGTGCCAGCAGCAAAACAAGTCGCGAAGCGGGGTACGAGCAGTACTTC.

CDR3 residues: CATSRDGTENIQYF. The CDR3 DNA follows: TGTGCCACCAGCAGAGATGGGACAGAAAACATTCAGTACTTC. The chain links TRBV15 to TRBJ2-4; TRBD1 agrees at 7 bases. Germline V gives CDR1 LNHNV, CDR2 YYDKDF (reference sequence). This CDR3 has 14 residues. Trimming at V came to 0 bases and at J to 5 bases, leaving 1 base not matched to a gene.

The V call is TRBV5-1, the J call TRBJ1-5, with TRBD1 identical over 8 bases. With 5 bases clipped from V and 3 bases from J, the junction kept 1 base outside the gene matches. The CDR3 spans 13 residues. Germline assignment: CDR1 SGHRS and CDR2 YFSETQ. CDR3 sequence (DNA): TGCGCCAGCAGGACAGGGGACAATCAGCCCCAGCATTTT. Translation: CASRTGDNQPQHF.

The rearrangement joins TRBV28 to TRBJ1-1; TRBD1 is a possible D gene (6 bases). Trimming pared 2 bases from V and 6 bases from J, leaving 13 bases between. Germline lookup yields CDR1 MDHEN and CDR2 SYDVKM. This CDR3 has 14 residues. In DNA form, the CDR3 reads TGTGCCAGCAGTTTAACAGGGACGGTTGCTGAAGCTTTCTTT. As protein: CASSLTGTVAEAFF.

The chain links TRBV4-1 to TRBJ2-2; 7 bases are shared with TRBD1. Per the germline V gene, CDR1 is MGHRA and CDR2 is YSYEKL. This CDR3 has 15 residues. Trimming at V came to 1 base and at J to 3 bases, leaving 2 bases not matched to a gene. DNA for the CDR3: TGCGCCAGCAGCCAAGCAACAGGGGACACCGGGGAGCTGTTTTTT. Translated, it gives CASSQATGDTGELFF.

The V call is TRBV3-1 (or the pseudogene TRBV3-2), the J call TRBJ1-2; D possibly corresponds to TRBD1 (5 bases). The CDR3 runs 15 residues. Trimming removed 4 bases at V and 3 bases at J, with 15 bases between. The germline V gene encodes CDR1 LGHDT and CDR2 YNNKEL (reference sequence). CDR3 residues: CASSPRPWDYYGYTF. For the CDR3, the DNA is TGTGCCAGCAGCCCCCGGCCGTGGGACTACTATGGCTACACCTTC.

The chain has TRBV9 and TRBJ2-1; 10 positions match TRBD2. The V and J ends lost 6 bases and 5 bases, in that order; junction bases with no gene match: 5. The CDR3 consists of 14 residues. Germline V gives CDR1 SGDLS, CDR2 YYNGEE. CDR3 residues: CASTGLADHNEQFF. The CDR3 coding sequence is TGTGCCAGCACCGGACTAGCGGACCACAATGAGCAGTTCTTC.

This clone was counted a single time. The chain joins TRBV7-2 to TRBJ2-5; D perhaps matches TRBD1 (6 bases). CDR1 and CDR2 from the germline V gene are SGHTA and FQGNSA. V lost 2 bases to trimming and J lost 5 bases, with 12 bases between them. This CDR3 contains 14 residues. DNA for the CDR3: TGTGCCAGCAGCTTACCGGGACATGGGGAGACCCAGTACTTC. Encoded protein: CASSLPGHGETQYF.

The chain combines TRBV6-5 with TRBJ2-3, with D perhaps TRBD1 (5 bases). The CDR3 is 15 residues long. V was clipped by 2 bases and J by 4 bases, with 13 bases between them. In germline, CDR1 is MNHEY, CDR2 SVGAGI. CDR3 sequence (DNA): TGTGCCAGCAGTTACAGCCAGGGTAAGGCAGATACGCAGTATTTT. As protein: CASSYSQGKADTQYF.

This clone occurred a few times. V usage is TRBV7-3 and J usage is TRBJ2-7, with 10 nucleotides matching TRBD1. V lost 5 bases, J lost 6 bases, and 13 bases stayed unmatched. The CDR3 consists of 16 residues. Looked up from germline, CDR1 is SGHTA and CDR2 is FQGTGA. The CDR3 loop reads CASSPFPGTGAPEQYF. The CDR3 region has the DNA TGTGCCAGCAGCCCATTCCCCGGGACAGGGGCCCCCGAGCAGTACTTC.

The chain employs TRBV4-2 and TRBJ2-3; TRBD2 matches 8 bases. This CDR3 has 16 amino acids. CDR1 and CDR2 (germline): LGHNA, YNFKEQ. V shed 3 bases and J 2 bases; nucleotides not matched to a gene: 7. CDR3 bases: TGTGCCAGCAGCCAGAGTAGCGGGACGGCCACAGATACGCAGTATTTT. Its protein is CASSQSSGTATDTQYF.

V gene TRBV28 combines with J gene TRBJ1-2, with D unresolved. Germline lookup yields CDR1 MDHEN and CDR2 SYDVKM. The CDR3 is 12 residues long. V shed 4 bases and J shed 5 bases, with 8 bases lying between them. CDR3 residues: CASSSPLYGYTF. In DNA form, the CDR3 reads TGTGCCAGCAGTTCCCCCTTATATGGCTACACCTTC.

This clone was detected a few times. The rearrangement joins TRBV24-1 to TRBJ2-7, with TRBD2 identical over 13 bases. The trim removed 6 bases at V and 2 bases at J, leaving 3 bases unmatched. Germline assignment: CDR1 KGHDR and CDR2 SFDVKD. The CDR3 covers 15 residues. The CDR3 bases are TGTGCCACCAGTCTCGGACTAGCGGGAGCCTACGAGCAGTACTTC. As protein: CATSLGLAGAYEQYF.

The V and J genes are TRBV29-1 and TRBJ2-7; 8 bases are a match to TRBD2. Trimming removed 7 bases from V and 2 bases from J; junction bases left unmatched: 7. Germline-derived CDR1 and CDR2 are SQVTM and ANQGSEA. The CDR3 contains 13 residues. The CDR3 is CSGRSGGTYEQYF. The CDR3 coding sequence is TGCAGCGGCAGGAGCGGGGGTACCTACGAGCAGTACTTC.

V gene TRBV28 combines with J gene TRBJ1-1; TRBD1 agrees at 8 bases. J gave up 11 bases and V 4 bases, and 15 bases lay outside the gene matches. Germline V gene data show CDR1 as MDHEN and CDR2 as SYDVKM. CDR3 length: 15 residues. CDR3 in DNA: TGTGCCAGCAGTTATTCGGGACAGGCTTCCGGCCGGGCTTTCTTT. The encoded protein is CASSYSGQASGRAFF.

CDR3 coding DNA: TGCGCCAGCAGCCCGGTTCTTAGCGGGGGCACAGATACGCAGTATTTT. The encoded protein is CASSPVLSGGTDTQYF. The chain recombines TRBV4-1 with TRBJ2-3, with 8 nucleotides matching TRBD2. The CDR3 is made up of 16 amino acids. Germline V CDR1 and CDR2: MGHRA, YSYEKL. Trimming at V came to 4 bases and at J to 1 base, leaving 7 bases not matched to a gene.

This chain joins TRBV4-3 and TRBJ2-1; 15 nucleotides line up with TRBD2. J gave up 10 bases and V 3 bases, and 10 bases lay outside the gene matches. CDR1 is LGHNA and CDR2 is YSLEER in the germline V gene. This CDR3 comprises 17 residues. This CDR3 reads CASSQALGLAGGAEQFF. CDR3 in DNA: TGCGCCAGCAGCCAGGCTTTGGGACTAGCGGGAGGTGCCGAGCAGTTCTTC.

The J gene is TRBJ1-1, the V gene TRBV28, with 11 bases that match TRBD1. The CDR3 totals 14 residues. Trimming took 6 bases from V and 5 from J; bases not matched to a gene: 5. Germline CDR1 MDHEN, CDR2 SYDVKM. CDR3 coding DNA: TGTGCCAGCAGGTGGACAGGGGGCAGAACTGAAGCTTTCTTT. This gives the protein CASRWTGGRTEAFF. The whole variable domain, filled in from reference TRBV28 and TRBJ1-1, reads DVKVTQSSRYLVKRTGEKVFLECVQDMDHENMFWYRQDPGLGLRLIYFSYDVKMKEKGDIPEGYSVSREKKERFSLILESASTNQTSMYLCASRWTGGRTEAFFGQGTRLTVV.

This clone came up many times. The chain has TRBV6-1 and TRBJ2-5; 9 bases agree with TRBD1. The CDR3 consists of 15 residues. The V gene's germline CDR1 is MNHNS and CDR2 SASEGT. The J segment lost 5 bases and the V segment lost 1 base, leaving 5 bases of the junction unmatched. CDR3 sequence reads: CASSEETGGVETQYF. CDR3 sequence (DNA): TGTGCCAGCAGTGAAGAAACAGGGGGCGTGGAGACCCAGTACTTC.